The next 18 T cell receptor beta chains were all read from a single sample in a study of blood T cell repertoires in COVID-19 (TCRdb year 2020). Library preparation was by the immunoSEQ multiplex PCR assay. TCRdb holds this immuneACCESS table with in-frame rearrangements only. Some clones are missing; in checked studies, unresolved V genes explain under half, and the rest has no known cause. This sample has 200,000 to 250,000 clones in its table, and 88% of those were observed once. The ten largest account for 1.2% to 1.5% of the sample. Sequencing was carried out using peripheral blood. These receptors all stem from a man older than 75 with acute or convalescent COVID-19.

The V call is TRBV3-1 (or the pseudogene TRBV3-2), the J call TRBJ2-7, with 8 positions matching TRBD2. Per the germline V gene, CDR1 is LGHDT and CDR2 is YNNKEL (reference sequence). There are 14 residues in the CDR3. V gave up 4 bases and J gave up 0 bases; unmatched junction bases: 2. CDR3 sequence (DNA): TGTGCCAGCAGCCTTAGCGGGGTCTCCTACGAGCAGTACTTC. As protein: CASSLSGVSYEQYF.

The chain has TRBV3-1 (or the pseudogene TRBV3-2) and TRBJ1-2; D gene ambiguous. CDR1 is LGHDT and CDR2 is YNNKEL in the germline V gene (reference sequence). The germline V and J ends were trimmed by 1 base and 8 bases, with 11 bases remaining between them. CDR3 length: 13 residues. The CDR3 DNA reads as TGTGCCAGCAGCCAAGTAGAGGGATCCGGCTACACCTTC. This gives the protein CASSQVEGSGYTF.

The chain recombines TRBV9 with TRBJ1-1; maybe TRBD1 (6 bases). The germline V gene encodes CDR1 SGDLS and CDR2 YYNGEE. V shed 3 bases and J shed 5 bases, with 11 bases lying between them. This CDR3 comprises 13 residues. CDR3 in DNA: TGTGCCAGCAGCGCTCAGGGACATACTGAAGCTTTCTTT. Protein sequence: CASSAQGHTEAFF. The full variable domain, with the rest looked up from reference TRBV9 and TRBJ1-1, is DSGVTQTPKHLITATGQRVTLRCSPRSGDLSVYWYQQSLDQGLQFLIQYYNGEERAKGNILERFSAQQFPDLHSELNLSSLELGDSALYFCASSAQGHTEAFFGQGTRLTVV.

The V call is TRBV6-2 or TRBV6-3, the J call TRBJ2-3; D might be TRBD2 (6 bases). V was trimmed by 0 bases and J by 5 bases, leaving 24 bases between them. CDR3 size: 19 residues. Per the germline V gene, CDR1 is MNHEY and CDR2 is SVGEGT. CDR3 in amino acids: CASSYSILDRTLGGDTQYF. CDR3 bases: TGTGCCAGCAGTTACTCGATTCTGGACCGGACACTGGGAGGAGATACGCAGTATTTT.

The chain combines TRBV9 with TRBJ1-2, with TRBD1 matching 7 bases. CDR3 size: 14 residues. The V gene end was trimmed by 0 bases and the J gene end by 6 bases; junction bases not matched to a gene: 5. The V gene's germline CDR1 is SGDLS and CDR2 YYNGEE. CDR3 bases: TGTGCCAGCAGCGTAGACACCGGGACAGATGGCTACACCTTC. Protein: CASSVDTGTDGYTF.

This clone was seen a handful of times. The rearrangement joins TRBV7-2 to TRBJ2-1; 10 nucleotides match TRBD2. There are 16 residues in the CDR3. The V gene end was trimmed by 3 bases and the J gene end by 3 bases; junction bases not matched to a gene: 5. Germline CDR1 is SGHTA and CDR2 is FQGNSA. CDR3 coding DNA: TGTGCCAGCAGCTTTTCTCAGCGGGGGGGCTACAATGAGCAGTTCTTC. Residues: CASSFSQRGGYNEQFF. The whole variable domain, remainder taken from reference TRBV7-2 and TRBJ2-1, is GAGVSQSPSNKVTEKGKDVELRCDPISGHTALYWYRQSLGQGLEFLIYFQGNSAPDKSGLPSDRFSAERTGGSVSTLTIQRTQQEDSAVYLCASSFSQRGGYNEQFFGPGTRLTVL.

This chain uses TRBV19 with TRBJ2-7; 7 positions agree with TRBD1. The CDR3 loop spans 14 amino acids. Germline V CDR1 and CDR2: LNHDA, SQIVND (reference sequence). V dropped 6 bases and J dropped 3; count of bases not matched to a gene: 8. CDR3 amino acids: CASSPQGKDYEQYF. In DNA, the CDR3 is TGTGCCAGTAGCCCACAGGGGAAAGACTACGAGCAGTACTTC.

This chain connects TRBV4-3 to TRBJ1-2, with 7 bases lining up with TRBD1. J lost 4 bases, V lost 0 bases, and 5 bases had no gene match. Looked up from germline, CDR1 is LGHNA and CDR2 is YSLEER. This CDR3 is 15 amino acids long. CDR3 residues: CASSQDQGQAYGYTF. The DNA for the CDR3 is TGCGCCAGCAGCCAAGATCAAGGACAGGCCTATGGCTACACCTTC.

The CDR3 here is CASSAPTGIADTQYF. The CDR3 bases are TGTGCCAGTAGTGCCCCGACAGGGATCGCAGATACGCAGTATTTT. The J gene is TRBJ2-3, the V gene TRBV19; 7 bases match TRBD1. CDR1 is LNHDA, CDR2 SQIVND, per germline (reference sequence). The V and J ends lost 5 bases and 4 bases, in that order; junction bases with no gene match: 9. This CDR3 is 15 amino acids long.

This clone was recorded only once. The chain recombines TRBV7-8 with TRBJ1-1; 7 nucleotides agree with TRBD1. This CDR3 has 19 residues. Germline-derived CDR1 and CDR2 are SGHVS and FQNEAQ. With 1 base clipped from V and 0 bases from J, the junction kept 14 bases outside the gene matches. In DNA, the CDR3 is TGTGCCAGCAGCTTAGGGTCGGGCAGGGGGGCTACGATGAACACTGAAGCTTTCTTT. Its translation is CASSLGSGRGATMNTEAFF.

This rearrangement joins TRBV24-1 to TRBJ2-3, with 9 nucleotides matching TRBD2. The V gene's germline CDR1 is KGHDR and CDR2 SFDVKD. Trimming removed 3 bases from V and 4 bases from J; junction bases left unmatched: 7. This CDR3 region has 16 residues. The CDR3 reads CATSDRRGGPPDTQYF. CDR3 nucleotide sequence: TGTGCCACCAGTGATAGGCGGGGGGGCCCGCCAGATACGCAGTATTTT.

CDR3: CASSFTSGAYNEQFF. The DNA of the CDR3 is TGTGCCAGCAGCTTTACTAGCGGGGCCTACAATGAGCAGTTCTTC. The V call is TRBV5-6, the J call TRBJ2-1, with 10 bases matching TRBD2. After removal of 2 bases from V and 2 bases from J, the junction contained 1 base not matched to a gene. The CDR3 is 15 residues long. Per the germline V gene, CDR1 is SGHDT and CDR2 is YYEEEE.

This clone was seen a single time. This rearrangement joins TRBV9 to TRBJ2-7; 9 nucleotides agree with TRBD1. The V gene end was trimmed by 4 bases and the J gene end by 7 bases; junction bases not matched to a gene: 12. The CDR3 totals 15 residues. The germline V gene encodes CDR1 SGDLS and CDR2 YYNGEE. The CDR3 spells CASSRGGTGYHEQYF. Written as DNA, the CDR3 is TGTGCCAGCAGCCGGGGAGGGACAGGGTATCATGAGCAGTACTTC.

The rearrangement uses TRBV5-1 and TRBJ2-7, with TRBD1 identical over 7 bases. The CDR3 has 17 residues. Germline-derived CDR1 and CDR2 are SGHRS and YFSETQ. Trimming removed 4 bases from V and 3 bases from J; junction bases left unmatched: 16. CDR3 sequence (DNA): TGCGCCAGCAGCCGAACTCGGACAGGCGACTCCATCTACGAGCAGTACTTC. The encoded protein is CASSRTRTGDSIYEQYF.

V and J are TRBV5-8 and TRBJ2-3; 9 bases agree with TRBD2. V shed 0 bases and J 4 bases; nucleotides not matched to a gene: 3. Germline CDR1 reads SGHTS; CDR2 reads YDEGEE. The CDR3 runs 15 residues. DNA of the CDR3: TGTGCCAGCAGCTTGGGCGGGAGGGCCTCAGATACGCAGTATTTT. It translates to CASSLGGRASDTQYF.

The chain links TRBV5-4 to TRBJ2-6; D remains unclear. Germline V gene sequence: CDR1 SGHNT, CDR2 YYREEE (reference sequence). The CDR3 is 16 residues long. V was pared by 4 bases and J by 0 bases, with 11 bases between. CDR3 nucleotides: TGTGCCAGCAGCCTACACACTACCTCTGGGGCCAACGTCCTGACTTTC. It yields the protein CASSLHTTSGANVLTF.

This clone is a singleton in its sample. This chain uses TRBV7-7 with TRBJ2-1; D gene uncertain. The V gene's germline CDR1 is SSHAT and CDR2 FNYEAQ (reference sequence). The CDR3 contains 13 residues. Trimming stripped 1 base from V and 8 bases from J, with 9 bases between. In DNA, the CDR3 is TGTGCCAGCAGCTTAGATGTTCTCGATGAGCAGTTCTTC. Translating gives CASSLDVLDEQFF.

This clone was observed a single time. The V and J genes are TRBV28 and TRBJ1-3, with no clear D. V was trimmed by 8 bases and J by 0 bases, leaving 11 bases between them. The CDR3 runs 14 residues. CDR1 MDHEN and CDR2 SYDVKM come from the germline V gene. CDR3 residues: CASRSGSSGNTIYF. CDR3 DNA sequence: TGTGCCAGCCGCTCCGGGAGCTCTGGAAACACCATATATTTT.